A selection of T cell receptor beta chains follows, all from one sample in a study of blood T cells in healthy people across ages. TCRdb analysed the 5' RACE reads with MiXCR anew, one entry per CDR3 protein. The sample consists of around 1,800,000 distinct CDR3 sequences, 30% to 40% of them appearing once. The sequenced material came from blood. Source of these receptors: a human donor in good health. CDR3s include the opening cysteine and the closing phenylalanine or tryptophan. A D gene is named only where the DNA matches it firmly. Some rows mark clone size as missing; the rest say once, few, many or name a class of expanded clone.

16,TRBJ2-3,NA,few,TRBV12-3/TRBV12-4,CASSLIGTLRTDTQYF,TGTGCCAGCAGTTTAATTGGGACCTTACGCACAGATACGCAGTATTTT
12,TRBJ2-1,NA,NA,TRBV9,CASSPLAREQFF,TGTGCCAGCAGCCCACTAGCCAGGGAGCAGTTCTTC
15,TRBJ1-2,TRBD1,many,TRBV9,CASSPSGGPNYGYTF,TGTGCCAGCAGCCCCTCAGGGGGCCCTAACTATGGCTACACCTTC
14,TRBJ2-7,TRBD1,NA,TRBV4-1,CASSQGTGADEQYF,TGCGCCAGCAGCCAAGGGACAGGGGCCGACGAGCAGTACTTC
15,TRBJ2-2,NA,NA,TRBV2,CASSEARKSTGELFF,TGTGCCAGCAGTGAAGCGCGAAAAAGCACCGGGGAGCTGTTTTTT
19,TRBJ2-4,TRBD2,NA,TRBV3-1,CASSQDLTSGGLAKNIQYF,TGTGCCAGCAGCCAAGATCTGACTAGCGGGGGTTTAGCCAAAAACATTCAGTACTTC
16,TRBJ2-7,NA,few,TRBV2,CASRPHGGISSYEQYF,TGTGCCAGCAGGCCGCATGGGGGGATCAGCTCCTACGAGCAGTACTTC
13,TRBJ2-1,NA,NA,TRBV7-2,CASSLGPLNEQFF,TGTGCCAGCAGCCTGGGACCGCTAAATGAGCAGTTCTTC
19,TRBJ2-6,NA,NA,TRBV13,CASSPRDTGYLSGANVLTF,TGTGCCAGCAGCCCCCGGGACACCGGATACCTCTCTGGGGCCAACGTCCTGACTTTC
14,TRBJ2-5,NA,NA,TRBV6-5,CASSYSFRGETQYF,TGTGCCAGCAGTTACTCGTTCCGGGGGGAGACCCAGTACTTC
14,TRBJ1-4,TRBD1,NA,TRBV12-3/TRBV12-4,CASSIRTGNEKLFF,TGTGCCAGCAGTATCCGGACAGGGAACGAAAAACTGTTTTTT
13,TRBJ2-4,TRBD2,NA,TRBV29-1,CSALGLTENIQYF,TGCAGCGCTTTGGGACTAACTGAAAACATTCAGTACTTC
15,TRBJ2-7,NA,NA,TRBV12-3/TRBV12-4,CASSSDRGPPGEQYF,TGTGCCAGCAGCTCGGACAGAGGCCCGCCTGGCGAGCAGTACTTC
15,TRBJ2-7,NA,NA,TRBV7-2,CASRPKIPGVYEQYF,TGTGCCAGCAGACCCAAAATTCCAGGGGTCTACGAGCAGTACTTC
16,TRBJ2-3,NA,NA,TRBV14,CASSQDILRGTDTQYF,TGTGCCAGCAGCCAAGATATCCTTCGTGGCACAGATACGCAGTATTTT
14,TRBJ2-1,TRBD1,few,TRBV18,CASSRGTGANEQFF,TGTGCCAGCTCACGTGGGACAGGGGCGAATGAGCAGTTCTTC
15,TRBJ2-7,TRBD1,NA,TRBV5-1,CASSLRTGWSYEQYF,TGCGCCAGCAGCTTGAGGACAGGGTGGTCCTACGAGCAGTACTTC
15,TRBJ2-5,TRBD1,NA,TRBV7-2,CASSRRDRGVGTQYF,TGTGCCAGCAGCCGTAGGGACAGGGGGGTTGGGACCCAGTACTTC
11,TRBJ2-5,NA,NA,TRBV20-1,CSARIWETQYF,TGCAGTGCCAGGATTTGGGAGACCCAGTACTTC
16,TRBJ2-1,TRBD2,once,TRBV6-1,CASSAPGLASYNEQFF,TGTGCCAGCAGTGCACCGGGACTAGCTTCCTACAATGAGCAGTTCTTC
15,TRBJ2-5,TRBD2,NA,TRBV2,CARTRTSGGRETQYF,TGTGCCAGAACAAGGACTAGCGGGGGGAGAGAGACCCAGTACTTC
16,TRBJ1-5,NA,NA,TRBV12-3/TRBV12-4,CASTPREDRYNQPQHF,TGTGCCAGCACCCCGCGAGAGGACAGATACAATCAGCCCCAGCATTTT
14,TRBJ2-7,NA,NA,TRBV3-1,CASSQPPHTYEQYF,TGTGCCAGCAGCCAACCACCTCACACCTACGAGCAGTACTTC
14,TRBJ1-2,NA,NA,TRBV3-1,CASSQGVQNYDYTF,TGTGCCAGCAGCCAAGGGGTACAGAACTATGACTACACCTTC
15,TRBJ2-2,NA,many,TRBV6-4,CASSDSQSDTGELFF,TGTGCCAGCAGTGACTCACAGAGTGACACCGGGGAGCTGTTTTTT
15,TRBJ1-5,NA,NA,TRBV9,CAGSKVGDNKQPQHF,TGTGCCGGCAGCAAAGTGGGGGATAACAAGCAGCCCCAGCATTTT
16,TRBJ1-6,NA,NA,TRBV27,CASSLFGLEVGSPLHF,TGTGCCAGCAGTTTATTTGGTCTGGAAGTTGGTTCACCCCTCCACTTT
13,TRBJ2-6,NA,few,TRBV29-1,CSYRESGANVLTF,TGCAGCTATAGGGAATCTGGGGCCAACGTCCTGACTTTC
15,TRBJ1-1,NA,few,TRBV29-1,CSVSAGWGMNTEAFF,TGCAGCGTTTCCGCTGGGTGGGGGATGAACACTGAAGCTTTCTTT
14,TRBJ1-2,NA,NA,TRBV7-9,CASSLSGVGYGYTF,TGTGCCAGCAGCTTATCAGGGGTTGGCTATGGCTACACCTTC
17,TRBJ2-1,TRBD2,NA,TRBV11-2,CASSLESGGSSYNEQFF,TGTGCCAGCAGCTTAGAGAGCGGGGGCTCCTCCTACAATGAGCAGTTCTTC
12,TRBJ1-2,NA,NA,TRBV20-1,CSTYRDPYGYTF,TGCAGTACTTACAGGGATCCGTATGGCTACACCTTC
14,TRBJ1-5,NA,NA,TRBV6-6,CASTTQEIGQPQHF,TGTGCCAGCACCACCCAGGAGATCGGTCAGCCCCAGCATTTT
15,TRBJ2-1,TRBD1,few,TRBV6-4,CASSQTGNHYNEQFF,TGTGCCAGCAGCCAGACAGGGAATCATTACAATGAGCAGTTCTTC
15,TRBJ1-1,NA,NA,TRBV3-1,CASSQGDIGYTEAFF,TGTGCCAGCAGCCAAGGTGACATCGGATACACTGAAGCTTTCTTT
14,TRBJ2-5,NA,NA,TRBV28,CATSDPRPGETQYF,TGTGCCACCAGTGACCCCCGGCCGGGAGAGACCCAGTACTTC
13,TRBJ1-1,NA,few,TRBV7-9,CASSSSGTLEAFF,TGTGCCAGCAGCTCCTCCGGGACTCTTGAAGCTTTCTTT
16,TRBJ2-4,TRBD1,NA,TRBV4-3,CASSQEGTGGKNIQYF,TGCGCCAGCAGCCAAGAGGGAACAGGGGGCAAAAACATTCAGTACTTC
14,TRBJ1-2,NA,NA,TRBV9,CASSVGTEHYGYTF,TGTGCCAGCAGCGTAGGGACGGAGCACTATGGCTACACCTTC
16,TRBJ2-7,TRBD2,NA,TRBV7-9,CASSHTRAGVAYEQYF,TGTGCCAGCAGCCATACTCGGGCGGGGGTCGCCTACGAGCAGTACTTC
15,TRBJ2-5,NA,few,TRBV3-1,CASSHIGAQRETQYF,TGTGCCAGCAGCCATATCGGGGCCCAGCGGGAGACCCAGTACTTC
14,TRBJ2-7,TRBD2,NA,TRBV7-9,CASSPRGGQYEQYF,TGTGCCAGCAGCCCCCGGGGGGGTCAGTACGAGCAGTACTTC
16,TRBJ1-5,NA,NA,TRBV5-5,CASSLAGGSSNQPQHF,TGTGCCAGCAGCTTGGCCGGGGGCTCCAGCAATCAGCCCCAGCATTTT
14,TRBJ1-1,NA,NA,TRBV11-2,CASSLGSAGSEAFF,TGTGCCAGCAGCTTAGGGTCCGCAGGCTCCGAAGCTTTCTTT
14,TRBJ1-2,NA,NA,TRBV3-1,CASSQGTNYYGYTF,TGTGCCAGCAGCCAAGGGACCAACTACTATGGCTACACCTTC
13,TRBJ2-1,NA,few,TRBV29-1,CSVNGGNYNEQFF,TGCAGCGTTAATGGAGGAAACTACAATGAGCAGTTCTTC